This T cell receptor beta chain was found in a study of cytomegalovirus exposure and HLA in healthy donors. Points from the study as a whole: Analyses of presence/absence relied on an assumption of roughly uniform sequencing depth across donors. The authors later linked a missense DCLRE1C variant to TCR beta V- and J-gene trimming. Both high specificity and high sensitivity reportedly marked the classifier's diagnosis of cytomegalovirus status.

In germline, CDR1 is LNHDA, CDR2 SQIVND (reference sequence). CDR3 length: 16 amino acids. With 3 bases clipped from V and 0 bases from J, the junction kept 4 bases outside the gene matches. 13 Jbeta primers and 60 Vbeta primers were used for the PCR. Sequencing was performed with immunoSEQ multiplex PCR; in TCRdb, only in-frame clones are kept and a portion is missing. Here the sample spans around 170,000 clones, around 77% being singletons. This clone was counted a few times. The target antigen is unknown. Material: PBMCs. This clonotype originated in a man in his sixties in good health and CMV-seronegative. This chain links TRBV19 with TRBJ1-3; TRBD1 aligns across 8 bases. The CDR3 nucleotides read TGTGCCAGTAGTATGACAGGGGCCAACTCTGGAAACACCATATATTTT. Translated: CASSMTGANSGNTIYF.